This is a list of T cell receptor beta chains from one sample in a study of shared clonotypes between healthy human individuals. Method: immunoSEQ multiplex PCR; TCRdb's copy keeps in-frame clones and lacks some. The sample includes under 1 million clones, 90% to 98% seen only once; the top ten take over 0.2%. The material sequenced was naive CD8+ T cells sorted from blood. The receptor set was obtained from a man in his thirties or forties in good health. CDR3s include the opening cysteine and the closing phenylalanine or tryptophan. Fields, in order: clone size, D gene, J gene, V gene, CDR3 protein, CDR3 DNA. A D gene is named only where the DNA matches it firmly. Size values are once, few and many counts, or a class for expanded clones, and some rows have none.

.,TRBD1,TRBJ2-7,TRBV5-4,CASSFPRTGGDYEQYF,TGTGCCAGCAGCTTCCCCAGGACAGGGGGAGACTACGAGCAGTACTTC
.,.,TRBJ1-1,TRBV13,CASSLTGRSTEAFF,TGTGCCAGCAGCTTAACAGGGAGGAGCACTGAAGCTTTCTTT
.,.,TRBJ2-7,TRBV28,CASSRLRDFVHEQYF,TGTGCCAGCAGTCGTTTGAGGGACTTCGTCCACGAGCAGTACTTC
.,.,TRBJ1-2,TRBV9,CASRAGHYGYTF,TGTGCCAGCAGAGCGGGACACTATGGCTACACCTTC
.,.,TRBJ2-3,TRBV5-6,CASSRAGSSTDTQYF,TGTGCCAGCAGCCGGGCCGGCTCTAGCACAGATACGCAGTATTTT
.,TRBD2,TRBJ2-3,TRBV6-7,CASSSEREPTDTQYF,TGTGCCAGCAGTTCCGAGCGGGAGCCGACAGATACGCAGTATTTT
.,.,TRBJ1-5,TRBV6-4,CASSDPLYSNQPQHF,TGTGCCAGCAGTGACCCATTATATAGCAATCAGCCCCAGCATTTT
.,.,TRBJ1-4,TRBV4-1,CASSHATNEKLFF,TGCGCCAGCAGTCATGCAACTAATGAAAAACTGTTTTTT
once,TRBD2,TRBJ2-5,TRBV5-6,CASSLGLAFQETQYF,TGTGCCAGCAGCTTGGGACTAGCATTTCAAGAGACCCAGTACTTC
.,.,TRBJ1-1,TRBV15,CATSNLQENTEAFF,TGTGCCACCAGCAACCTACAGGAGAACACTGAAGCTTTCTTT
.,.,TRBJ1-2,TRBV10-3,CAISEGVGLWGYTF,TGTGCCATCAGTGAGGGAGTGGGACTTTGGGGCTACACCTTC
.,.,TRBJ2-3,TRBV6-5,CASSWLRTDTQYF,TGTGCCAGCAGTTGGCTCAGGACCGATACGCAGTATTTT
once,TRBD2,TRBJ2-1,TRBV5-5,CASSTGLVGNEQFF,TGTGCCAGCAGCACCGGACTAGTTGGCAATGAGCAGTTCTTC
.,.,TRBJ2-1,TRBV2,CASPDISVNEQFF,TGTGCCAGCCCAGACATTTCGGTCAATGAGCAGTTCTTC
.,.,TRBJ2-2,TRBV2,CASKIVELFF,TGTGCCAGCAAAATCGTGGAGCTGTTTTTT
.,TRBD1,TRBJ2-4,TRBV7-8,CASSGTGRTKNIQYF,TGTGCCAGCAGCGGGACAGGGCGGACCAAAAACATTCAGTACTTC
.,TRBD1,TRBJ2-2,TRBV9,CASSVNRGRSDPNTGELFF,TGTGCCAGCAGCGTTAACAGGGGGCGGTCAGACCCCAACACCGGGGAGCTGTTTTTT
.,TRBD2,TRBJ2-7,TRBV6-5,CASSYSSGGLTYEQYF,TGTGCCAGCAGTTACTCGTCGGGAGGGTTGACCTACGAGCAGTACTTC
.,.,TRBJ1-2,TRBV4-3,CASSPDYTNYGYTF,TGCGCCAGCAGCCCCGATTATACCAACTATGGCTACACCTTC
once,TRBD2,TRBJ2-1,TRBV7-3,CASSLVAGVGDNEQFF,TGTGCCAGCAGCTTAGTAGCGGGAGTTGGCGACAATGAGCAGTTCTTC
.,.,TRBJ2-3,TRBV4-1,CASSQDPYRTASTDTQYF,TGCGCCAGCAGCCAAGATCCATATAGGACAGCTAGCACAGATACGCAGTATTTT
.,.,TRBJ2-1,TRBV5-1,CASSPSEAGGEEEQFF,TGCGCCAGCAGCCCCTCCGAGGCCGGTGGCGAGGAGGAGCAGTTCTTC
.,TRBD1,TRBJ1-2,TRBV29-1,CSVGDRGLLKAGYTF,TGCAGCGTTGGGGACAGGGGACTGCTAAAAGCTGGCTACACCTTC
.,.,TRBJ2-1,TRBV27,CASRRYNEQFF,TGTGCCAGCAGAAGATACAATGAGCAGTTCTTC
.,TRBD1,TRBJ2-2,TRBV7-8,CAIIRGTGGRTGELFF,TGTGCCATCATCAGAGGGACAGGGGGACGCACCGGGGAGCTGTTTTTT
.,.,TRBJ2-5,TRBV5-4,CASSSADGQETQYF,TGTGCCAGCAGCAGCGCGGACGGTCAAGAGACCCAGTACTTC
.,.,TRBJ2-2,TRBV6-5,CASSSTTTGELFF,TGTGCCAGCAGCTCAACAACGACCGGGGAGCTGTTTTTT
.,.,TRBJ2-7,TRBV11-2,CASSLAGAYEQYF,TGTGCCAGCAGCTTAGCGGGAGCCTACGAGCAGTACTTC
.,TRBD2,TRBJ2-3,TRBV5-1,CASSWDRLAVSTDTQYF,TGCGCCAGCAGCTGGGACCGACTAGCGGTTAGCACAGATACGCAGTATTTT
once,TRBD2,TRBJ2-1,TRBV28,CASRTVVGTINEQFF,TGTGCCAGCAGGACTGTTGTAGGGACTATCAATGAGCAGTTCTTC
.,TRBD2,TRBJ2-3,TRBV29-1,CSVGGLAASTDTQYF,TGCAGCGTTGGGGGACTAGCGGCTAGCACAGATACGCAGTATTTT
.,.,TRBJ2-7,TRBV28,CASSLPVNYEQYF,TGTGCCAGCAGTTTACCAGTAAACTACGAGCAGTACTTC
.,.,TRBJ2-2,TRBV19,CASSILLGGELFF,TGTGCCAGTAGTATTCTCCTAGGCGGGGAGCTGTTTTTT
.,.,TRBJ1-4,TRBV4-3,CASSQDPDRPHLGNEKLFF,TGCGCCAGCAGCCAAGATCCAGACAGGCCACACTTAGGAAATGAAAAACTGTTTTTT
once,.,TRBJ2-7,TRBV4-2,CASSQGVNLDF,TGTGCCAGCAGCCAAGGTGTCAACCTGGACTTC
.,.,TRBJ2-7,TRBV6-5,CASSYGGGASYEQYF,TGTGCCAGCAGTTACGGAGGGGGGGCTTCCTACGAGCAGTACTTC
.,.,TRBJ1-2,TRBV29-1,CSVDTTAGDGYTF,TGCAGCGTTGACACGACTGCTGGGGATGGCTACACCTTC
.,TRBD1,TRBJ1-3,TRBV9,CASSVEKGTGASGNTIYF,TGTGCCAGCAGCGTAGAGAAAGGGACAGGGGCTAGTGGAAACACCATATATTTT
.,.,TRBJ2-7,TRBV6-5,CASSYNPVSYEQYF,TGTGCCAGCAGTTACAACCCAGTCTCCTACGAGCAGTACTTC
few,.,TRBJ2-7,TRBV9,CASSVGRDHLEQYF,TGTGCCAGCAGCGTAGGGCGGGATCATCTCGAGCAGTACTTC
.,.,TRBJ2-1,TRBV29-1,CSVEPSAGDNEQFF,TGCAGCGTTGAACCCTCGGCAGGAGACAATGAGCAGTTCTTC
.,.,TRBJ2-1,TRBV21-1,CASSLQAINEQFF,TGTGCCAGCAGCCTTCAAGCTATTAATGAGCAGTTCTTC
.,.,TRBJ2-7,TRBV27,CASSLSRQRYEQYF,TGTGCCAGCAGTCTTTCCCGACAGAGGTACGAGCAGTACTTC
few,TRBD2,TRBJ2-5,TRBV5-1,CASRALAGEQETQYF,TGCGCCAGCAGGGCACTAGCGGGAGAGCAAGAGACCCAGTACTTC
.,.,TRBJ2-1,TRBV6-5,CASTSAKTNEQFF,TGTGCCAGCACCAGCGCGAAAACCAATGAGCAGTTCTTC
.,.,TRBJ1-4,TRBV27,CASKDTDNEKLFF,TGTGCCAGCAAGGACACGGATAATGAAAAACTGTTTTTT
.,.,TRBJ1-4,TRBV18,CASSPQKGATNEKLFF,TGTGCCAGCTCACCACAGAAAGGGGCAACTAATGAAAAACTGTTTTTT
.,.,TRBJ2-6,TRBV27,CASSLLGHTGANVLTF,TGTGCCAGCAGTTTACTGGGCCACACTGGGGCCAACGTCCTGACTTTC
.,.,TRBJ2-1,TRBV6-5,CAIGVDYNEQFF,TGTGCCATTGGGGTCGACTACAATGAGCAGTTCTTC